This T cell receptor (beta chain) was obtained from a study of cytomegalovirus exposure and HLA in healthy donors. Study observations and caveats: According to a subsequent analysis, TCR clusters identified in the first cohort showed a tendency to co-occur across the approximately 120 validation repertoires.

TCRdb's table, derived via immunoSEQ multiplex PCR, lists solely in-frame clones and lacks some. The table has some 140,000 clones, approximately 84% seen once; the top ten hold roughly 1.4%. The CDR3 loop spans 15 amino acids. The trim removed 0 bases at V and 5 bases at J, leaving 4 bases unmatched. Germline values: CDR1 KGHSH, CDR2 LQKENI. As for this clone: Its cognate antigen is unknown.

This TCR derives from a woman between 25 and 40 years old in good health and CMV-seronegative. Sequences were obtained from PBMCs. This rearrangement joins TRBV18 to TRBJ2-5; TRBD1 agrees at 9 bases. The CDR3 bases are TGTGCCAGCTCACCACCGACAGGGGGTAGGGAGACCCAGTACTTC. Its protein is CASSPPTGGRETQYF.